This record looks at one TCR beta chain sequence and its context. This specimen comes from a study of blood T cell repertoires in COVID-19. Study as a whole: Samples taken during acute and convalescent COVID-19 were collected in the United States, Italy and Spain.

Original analysis: Amplified reference gene primers provided the basis for estimating nucleated cell counts. TCRdb keeps only in-frame clones here, not all; method: immunoSEQ multiplex PCR. V and J calls and clone size follow that table, whereas D and trimming were derived from the DNA. The sample contains 170,000 or so clones, just under 90% of which appear only once. The CDR3 runs 13 residues. Germline CDR1 reads SGHVS; CDR2 reads FQNEAQ. V trimming: 8 bases; J trimming: 6 bases; junction bases outside the gene matches: 4. The material sequenced was peripheral blood. The receptor comes from a woman under 30 who had recovered from COVID-19. The J gene is TRBJ2-3, the V gene TRBV7-8, with 11 bases identical to TRBD2. CDR3 loop: CASGSSGRDTQYF. The CDR3 DNA reads TGTGCCAGCGGATCTAGCGGGAGGGATACGCAGTATTTT.